This section outlines one T cell receptor beta chain sequence together with its context. Its antigen is still unknown. This sample includes further DNA sequences coding for the same CDR3. The data are from a study of cytomegalovirus exposure and HLA in healthy donors. General observations from the study: The authors later found HLA-associated TCR beta chains more clonally expanded than equally common others. 87-base-pair reads could not separate some V segments, including TRBV6-2 and TRBV6-3. TCR beta sequences reportedly predicted the HLA-A and HLA-B alleles of most subjects accurately.

The CDR3 totals 16 residues. The germline V gene has CDR1 SGHRS and CDR2 YFSETQ. Deletions cut 0 bases from V and 0 bases from J, with 10 bases between. The PCR had 60 Vbeta and 13 Jbeta primers. TCRdb's table, derived via immunoSEQ multiplex PCR, lists solely in-frame clones and lacks some. The table lists 85,000 to 130,000 clones, 82% of them singletons. V gene TRBV5-1 combines with J gene TRBJ2-4, with D unresolved. Input material: PBMCs. The clonotype comes from a middle-aged man in good health and CMV-seronegative. The CDR3 bases are TGCGCCAGCAGCTTGGGCCTGGCCCTAGCCAAAAACATTCAGTACTTC. It translates to CASSLGLALAKNIQYF.